This T cell receptor (beta chain) appears in the sequencing data of a study of T-cell reconstitution after alpha-beta-depleted transplantation in children. Study-wide findings and caveats: Hyperexpanded clones declined; after one year, newly produced T cells mostly supplied diversity. There were some patients whose high TCRbeta diversity at day 60 came from surviving recipient T cells and thymic progenitors.

During its preparation, the TCRbeta library received unique molecular identifiers. One entry per CDR3 protein results from TCRdb running MiXCR on the PCR reads. The top ten clones hold approximately 30% of a sample with 350,000 to 500,000 distinct CDR3 sequences, about 45% of them seen once. This clonotype was observed at least ten times. The antigen remains undetermined. The CDR3 is 12 residues long. Per the germline V gene, CDR1 is SGHRS and CDR2 is YFSETQ. Trimming pared 0 bases from V and 6 bases from J, leaving 6 bases between. The rearrangement uses TRBV5-1 and TRBJ1-1; weak D call: TRBD1 (5 bases). The sample was PBMCs, taken before TCRalphabeta/CD19-depleted stem cell transplant. This TCR derives from a girl aged 2 to 9 with aplastic anemia, due to receive a stem cell transplant. CDR3 in DNA: TGCGCCAGCAGCTTGGAGGGACCTGAAGCTTTCTTT. Translation: CASSLEGPEAFF.